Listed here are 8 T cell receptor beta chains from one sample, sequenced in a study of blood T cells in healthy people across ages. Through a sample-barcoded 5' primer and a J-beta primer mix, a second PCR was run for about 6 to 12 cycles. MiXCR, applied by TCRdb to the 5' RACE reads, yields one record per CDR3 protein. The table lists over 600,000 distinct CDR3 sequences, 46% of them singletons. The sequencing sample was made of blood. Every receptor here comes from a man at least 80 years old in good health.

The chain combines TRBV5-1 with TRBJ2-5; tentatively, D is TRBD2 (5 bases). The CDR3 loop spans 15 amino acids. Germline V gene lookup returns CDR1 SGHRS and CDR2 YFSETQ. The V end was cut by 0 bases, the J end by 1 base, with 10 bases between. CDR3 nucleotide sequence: TGCGCCAGCAGCTTGGATAGCGCCACCCAAGAGACCCAGTACTTC. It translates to CASSLDSATQETQYF.

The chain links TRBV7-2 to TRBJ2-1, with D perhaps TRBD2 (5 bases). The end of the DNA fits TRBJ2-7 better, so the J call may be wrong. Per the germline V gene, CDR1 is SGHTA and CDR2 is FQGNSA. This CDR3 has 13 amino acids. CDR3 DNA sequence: TGTGCCAGCAGCATTAGAGACTACAATGAGCAGTACTTC. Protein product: CASSIRDYNEQYF.

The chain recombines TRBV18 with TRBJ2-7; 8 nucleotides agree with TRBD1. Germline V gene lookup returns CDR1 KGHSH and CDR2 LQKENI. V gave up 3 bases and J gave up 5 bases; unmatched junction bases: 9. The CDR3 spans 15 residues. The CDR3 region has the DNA TGTGCCAGCTCACCTCTCGGGACAGGTTCCGACGAGCAGTACTTC. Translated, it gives CASSPLGTGSDEQYF.

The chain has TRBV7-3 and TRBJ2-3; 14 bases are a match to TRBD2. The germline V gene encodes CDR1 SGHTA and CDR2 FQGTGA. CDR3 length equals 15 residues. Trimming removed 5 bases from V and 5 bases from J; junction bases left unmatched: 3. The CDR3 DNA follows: TGTGCCAGCAGCCACGGGACTAGCGGGAGAGATACGCAGTATTTT. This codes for CASSHGTSGRDTQYF.

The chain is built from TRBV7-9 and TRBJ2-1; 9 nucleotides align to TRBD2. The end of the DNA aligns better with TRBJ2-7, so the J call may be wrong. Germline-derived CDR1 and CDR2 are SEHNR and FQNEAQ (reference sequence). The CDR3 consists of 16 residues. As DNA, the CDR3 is TGTGCCAGCAGCTTAGGTAGGCTAGCGGGGCACAATGAGCAGTACTTC. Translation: CASSLGRLAGHNEQYF.

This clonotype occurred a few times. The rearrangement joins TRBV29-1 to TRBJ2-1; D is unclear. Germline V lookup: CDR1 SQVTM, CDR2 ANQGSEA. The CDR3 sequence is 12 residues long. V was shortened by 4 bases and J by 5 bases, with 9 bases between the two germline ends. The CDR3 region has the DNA TGCAGCGTTGTGCGCCCCAACAATGAGCAGTTCTTC. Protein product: CSVVRPNNEQFF.

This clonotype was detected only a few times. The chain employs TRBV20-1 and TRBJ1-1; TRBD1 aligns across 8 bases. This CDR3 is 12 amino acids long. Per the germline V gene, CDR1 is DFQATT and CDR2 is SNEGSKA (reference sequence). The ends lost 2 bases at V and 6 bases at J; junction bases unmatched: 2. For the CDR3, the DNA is TGCAGTGCTAGACAGGGGGCGGCTGAAGCTTTCTTT. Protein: CSARQGAAEAFF.

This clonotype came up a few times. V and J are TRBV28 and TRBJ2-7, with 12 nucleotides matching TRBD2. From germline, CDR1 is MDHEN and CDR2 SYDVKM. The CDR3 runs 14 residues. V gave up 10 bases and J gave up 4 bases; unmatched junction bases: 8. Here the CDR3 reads CATSSGRAVYEQYF. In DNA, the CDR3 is TGTGCCACATCTAGCGGGAGGGCCGTTTACGAGCAGTACTTC.